What follows are 32 T cell receptor beta chains derived from one specimen sequenced in a study of blood T cell repertoires in COVID-19. The method was immunoSEQ multiplex PCR; TCRdb's version includes in-frame clones alone and lacks a portion of them. This table holds some 150,000 clones, around 78% found once. The sequencing input was PBMCs or T cells enriched from blood (not recorded which). The receptor set was obtained from a woman between 45 and 65 years old who had recovered from COVID-19.

J is TRBJ1-4 and V is TRBV11-2; 8 bases align to TRBD1. After removal of 4 bases from V and 7 bases from J, the junction contained 8 bases not matched to a gene. Germline values: CDR1 SGHAT, CDR2 FQNNGV. This CDR3 is 15 amino acids long. The CDR3 DNA follows: TGTGCCAGCAGCTACGGACAGGGTGGAGGTGAAAAACTGTTTTTT. This sequence encodes CASSYGQGGGEKLFF.

The chain uses TRBV2 and TRBJ1-4; D is unclear. In germline, CDR1 is SNHLY, CDR2 FYNNEI. V lost 4 bases and J lost 13, with 10 bases in between. This CDR3 has 11 residues. For the CDR3, the DNA is TGTGCCAGCAGTGGGCCCCTAGGACTGTTTTTT. It specifies CASSGPLGLFF.

The rearrangement joins TRBV30 to TRBJ1-2, with D possibly TRBD1 on 5 matching bases. V was pared by 1 base and J by 4 bases, with 13 bases between. CDR1 is GTSNPN and CDR2 is SVGIG in the germline V gene (reference sequence). The CDR3 loop spans 14 amino acids. The CDR3 reads CAWSATRGIYGYTF. The CDR3 region has the DNA TGTGCCTGGAGTGCAACCCGGGGGATCTATGGCTACACCTTC.

Comments on this clone: The same CDR3 can be traced to other DNA sequences in this sample. The chain recombines TRBV7-2 with TRBJ1-6; D gene ambiguous. Per the germline V gene, CDR1 is SGHTA and CDR2 is FQGNSA. V shed 5 bases and J shed 10 bases, with 15 bases lying between them. The CDR3 contains 14 residues. The CDR3 loop reads CASSPAVGGSPLHF. The CDR3 bases are TGTGCCAGCAGCCCGGCGGTTGGCGGGTCACCCCTCCACTTT.

The V call is TRBV7-9, the J call TRBJ1-1; perhaps TRBD1 as D (6 bases). The CDR3 is 14 amino acids. Per the germline V gene, CDR1 is SEHNR and CDR2 is FQNEAQ (reference sequence). The V gene lost 6 bases and the J gene lost 1 base, with 12 bases spanning the gap. The CDR3 region is CASRDRTQNTEAFF. The CDR3, as DNA: TGTGCCAGCAGAGACAGGACTCAGAACACTGAAGCTTTCTTT. The whole variable domain, remainder taken from reference TRBV7-9 and TRBJ1-1, is DTGVSQNPRHKITKRGQNVTFRCDPISEHNRLYWYRQTLGQGPEFLTYFQNEAQLEKSRLLSDRFSAERPKGSFSTLEIQRTEQGDSAMYLCASRDRTQNTEAFFGQGTRLTVV.

The rearrangement uses TRBV10-3 and TRBJ1-2; TRBD1 matches at 8 bases. The ends lost 6 bases at V and 3 bases at J; junction bases unmatched: 6. The CDR3 has 14 amino acids. In germline, CDR1 is ENHRY, CDR2 SYGVKD. CDR3 residues: CAIRGDRRDYGYTF. Written as DNA, the CDR3 is TGTGCCATCAGGGGGGACAGGAGAGACTATGGCTACACCTTC.

The chain combines TRBV6-5 with TRBJ1-1; the D is unclear. The V gene's germline CDR1 is MNHEY and CDR2 SVGAGI. CDR3 length equals 14 residues. V lost 2 bases and J 4 bases, leaving 11 bases between the germline ends. The CDR3 sequence: CASSYLPGSTEAFF. CDR3 coding DNA: TGTGCCAGCAGTTACCTCCCTGGGAGCACTGAAGCTTTCTTT.

V is TRBV28 and J is TRBJ2-3; D perhaps matches TRBD1 (6 bases). The CDR3 has 13 residues. V was shortened by 7 bases and J by 3 bases, with 11 bases between the two germline ends. Per the germline V gene, CDR1 is MDHEN and CDR2 is SYDVKM. The CDR3 is CASTQGLTDTQYF. CDR3 DNA: TGTGCCAGCACTCAGGGGTTGACAGATACGCAGTATTTT.

This chain connects TRBV7-9 to TRBJ1-4; the match to TRBD1 covers 8 bases. Germline V gene sequence: CDR1 SEHNR, CDR2 FQNEAQ (reference sequence). J was trimmed by 4 bases and V by 0 bases; bases with no gene match: 7. The CDR3 contains 17 residues. The CDR3 reads CASSLADRDRVNEKLFF. DNA of the CDR3: TGTGCCAGCAGCTTAGCGGACAGGGATCGGGTTAATGAAAAACTGTTTTTT.

The J gene is TRBJ1-2, the V gene TRBV27; perhaps TRBD1 as D (6 bases). V lost 4 bases and J lost 6, with 18 bases in between. The CDR3 consists of 15 residues. Per the germline V gene, CDR1 is MNHEY and CDR2 is SMNVEV (reference sequence). CDR3 sequence: CASSWTDPWVDGYTF. The DNA of the CDR3 is TGTGCCAGCAGTTGGACAGACCCTTGGGTTGATGGCTACACCTTC.

This chain uses TRBV4-3 with TRBJ2-5; a weak D match, TRBD1 (6 bases). Trimming pared 3 bases from V and 1 base from J, leaving 12 bases between. Per germline, CDR1 LGHNA and CDR2 YSLEER. CDR3 size: 15 residues. The CDR3 region has the DNA TGCGCCAGCAGCCACCATCTAGGGGGCCAAGAGACCCAGTACTTC. This sequence encodes CASSHHLGGQETQYF.

The chain links TRBV13 to TRBJ1-2, with D maybe TRBD1 (5 bases). V dropped 5 bases and J dropped 2 bases, with 15 bases sitting between them. CDR3 length: 15 residues. CDR1 and CDR2 (germline): PRHDT, FYEKMQ (reference sequence). The CDR3 bases are TGTGCCAGCAGCGCTTATACGGCAGGGAACTATGGCTACACCTTC. This codes for CASSAYTAGNYGYTF.

This chain joins TRBV30 and TRBJ2-2; possible D gene TRBD2, 5 bases. CDR1 and CDR2 from the germline V gene are GTSNPN and SVGIG (reference sequence). The germline V and J ends were trimmed by 2 bases and 3 bases, with 7 bases remaining between them. The CDR3 loop spans 13 amino acids. The CDR3 spells CAWSPDYTGELFF. The CDR3, as DNA: TGTGCCTGGAGTCCGGACTACACCGGGGAGCTGTTTTTT.

The chain recombines TRBV9 with TRBJ1-3; D not certain. This CDR3 contains 15 residues. Germline values: CDR1 SGDLS, CDR2 YYNGEE. V lost 0 bases, J lost 0 bases, and 7 bases lay in between. The CDR3 DNA sequence: TGTGCCAGCAGCGTAGGACTGAGCTCTGGAAACACCATATATTTT. The encoded protein is CASSVGLSSGNTIYF.

The chain joins TRBV28 to TRBJ1-2, with a weak D call TRBD1 (6 bases). V lost 8 bases, J lost 3 bases, and 16 bases lay in between. The CDR3 is 14 residues long. The V gene's germline CDR1 is MDHEN and CDR2 SYDVKM. The CDR3 reads CASGVGGGHYGYTF. The CDR3 bases are TGTGCCAGCGGTGTCGGGGGGGGGCACTATGGCTACACCTTC.

The chain has TRBV5-4 and TRBJ2-3; 7 positions match TRBD2. V lost 0 bases to trimming and J lost 2 bases; unmatched junction nucleotides: 3. Germline lookup yields CDR1 SGHNT and CDR2 YYREEE (reference sequence). The CDR3 is made up of 15 amino acids. The CDR3 nucleotides are TGTGCCAGCAGCTTGGATAGCGGGCTCACAGATACGCAGTATTTT. This codes for CASSLDSGLTDTQYF.

This clone was observed once. V is TRBV6-5 and J is TRBJ2-5, with 12 bases fitting TRBD2. Germline CDR1 and CDR2: MNHEY and SVGAGI. The CDR3 runs to 15 residues. V lost 6 bases, J lost 7 bases, and 9 bases stayed unmatched. The CDR3 DNA follows: TGTGCCAGCAGGCCACTAGCGGGGGGCCTTGTGACCCAGTACTTC. Its translation: CASRPLAGGLVTQYF.

The chain recombines TRBV5-1 with TRBJ1-1, with no clear D. The CDR3 length is 15 residues. Trimming took off 4 bases at V and 1 base at J, with 14 bases between the two ends. Germline loops: CDR1 SGHRS, CDR2 YFSETQ. CDR3 bases: TGCGCCAGCAGCGGAGGGCCCTCCTCGAACACTGAAGCTTTCTTT. It is translated as CASSGGPSSNTEAFF.

This rearrangement joins TRBV6-5 to TRBJ2-1, with D possibly being TRBD1 (5 bases). The germline V and J ends were trimmed by 6 bases and 7 bases, with 16 bases remaining between them. The germline gives CDR1 MNHEY, CDR2 SVGAGI. The CDR3 runs 14 residues. The CDR3 region is CASRGKHPGNEQFF. In DNA, the CDR3 is TGTGCCAGCAGGGGAAAGCACCCAGGGAATGAGCAGTTCTTC.

The rearrangement links TRBV7-2 to TRBJ2-2; D may be TRBD1 (5 bases). V was shortened by 3 bases and J by 5 bases, with 10 bases between the two germline ends. This CDR3 is 14 amino acids long. CDR1 and CDR2 from the germline V gene are SGHTA and FQGNSA. The CDR3 region has the DNA TGTGCCAGCAGCTTTTCAGGGTATACCGGGGAGCTGTTTTTT. Translated, it gives CASSFSGYTGELFF.

The rearrangement links TRBV28 to TRBJ1-2; D gene ambiguous. V lost 5 bases and J lost 4, with 11 bases in between. This CDR3 region has 13 residues. Germline V gene data show CDR1 as MDHEN and CDR2 as SYDVKM. The CDR3 protein is CASSPYGRYGYTF. The CDR3 DNA follows: TGTGCCAGCAGTCCCTATGGGCGCTATGGCTACACCTTC.

This chain connects TRBV29-1 to TRBJ2-3, with 7 positions matching TRBD2. The J segment lost 0 bases and the V segment lost 6 bases, leaving 6 bases of the junction unmatched. Germline loops: CDR1 SQVTM, CDR2 ANQGSEA. This CDR3 is built from 14 residues. Here the CDR3 reads CSVESGTSTDTQYF. The CDR3, as DNA: TGCAGCGTCGAAAGCGGGACTAGCACAGATACGCAGTATTTT.

Written as DNA, the CDR3 is TGTGCCAGCAGCCGGGTGGCCGGAAACTATGGCTACACCTTC. Translating it yields CASSRVAGNYGYTF. This chain joins TRBV28 and TRBJ1-2; D remains ambiguous. The germline V gene has CDR1 MDHEN and CDR2 SYDVKM. The CDR3 has 14 residues. V lost 6 bases, J lost 2 bases, and 13 bases lay in between.

This chain joins TRBV4-2 and TRBJ1-2; possible D gene TRBD1, 6 bases. The CDR3 extends over 15 amino acids. V was clipped by 6 bases and J by 4 bases, with 18 bases between them. Germline-derived CDR1 and CDR2 are LGHNA and YNFKEQ. The CDR3 DNA sequence: TGTGCCAGCAGACAGTTGGACAGCGAAAGCTATGGCTACACCTTC. Protein: CASRQLDSESYGYTF.

The genes are TRBV11-3 and TRBJ1-1; maybe TRBD1 (5 bases). Trimming pared 5 bases from V and 7 bases from J, leaving 8 bases between. CDR3 length equals 11 residues. The germline gives CDR1 SGHNT, CDR2 YENEEA. The CDR3 region is CASSRRGEAFF. The DNA of the CDR3 is TGTGCCAGCAGCCGGAGGGGTGAAGCTTTCTTT. The variable domain in full, with the rest retrieved from reference TRBV11-3 and TRBJ1-1, is EAGVVQSPRYKIIEKKQPVAFWCNPISGHNTLYWYLQNLGQGPELLIRYENEEAVDDSQLPKDRFSAERLKGVDSTLKIQPAELGDSAVYLCASSRRGEAFFGQGTRLTVV.

With regard to this clone: Other DNA variants within this sample encode the same CDR3. This chain joins TRBV27 and TRBJ1-1, with a tentative D call TRBD1 (6 bases). The V gene lost 6 bases and the J gene lost 3 bases, with 8 bases spanning the gap. CDR1 and CDR2 (germline): MNHEY, SMNVEV (reference sequence). The CDR3 loop spans 12 amino acids. This CDR3 reads CASRTGHTEAFF. The CDR3 DNA reads TGTGCCAGCAGAACAGGGCACACTGAAGCTTTCTTT.

The chain employs TRBV9 and TRBJ1-4; 9 bases line up with TRBD1. Germline V gene sequence: CDR1 SGDLS, CDR2 YYNGEE. V shed 0 bases, J shed 6 bases, and the junction held 0 bases outside the gene matches. The length of the CDR3 is 14 residues. CDR3 in amino acids: CASSVGQGDEKLFF. CDR3 in DNA: TGTGCCAGCAGCGTAGGACAGGGGGATGAAAAACTGTTTTTT.

The chain uses TRBV9 and TRBJ2-6; 7 nucleotides agree with TRBD2. The germline gives CDR1 SGDLS, CDR2 YYNGEE. The CDR3 length is 14 residues. After removal of 4 bases from V and 8 bases from J, the junction contained 6 bases not matched to a gene. The CDR3: CASSLWGGTNVLTF. CDR3 DNA sequence: TGTGCCAGCAGCCTCTGGGGAGGGACCAACGTCCTGACTTTC.

This clone came up a few times. This chain joins TRBV6-5 and TRBJ2-2; 8 nucleotides line up with TRBD1. Losses at the gene ends were 6 bases for V and 7 bases for J; bases not matched to a gene: 10. Germline assignment: CDR1 MNHEY and CDR2 SVGAGI. The CDR3 totals 15 residues. The CDR3 DNA is TGTGCCAGCAGCCTGGGACAGGCGGCGGGCGGGGAGCTGTTTTTT. It translates to CASSLGQAAGGELFF.

This clone was counted a few times. The chain carries TRBV6-1 and TRBJ2-7, with a weak D call TRBD1 (6 bases). Trimming shortened V by 3 bases and J by 8 bases, and 11 bases separated the two germline ends. Germline-derived CDR1 and CDR2 are MNHNS and SASEGT. The CDR3 sequence is 12 residues long. CDR3 coding DNA: TGTGCCAGCAGTGAGTTACAGGGTCAGCAGTACGTC. This gives the protein CASSELQGQQYV.

The V gene is TRBV3-1 (or the pseudogene TRBV3-2), the J gene TRBJ2-5; 10 bases map to TRBD2. The germline CDR1 and CDR2 sequences are LGHDT and YNNKEL (reference sequence). This CDR3 has 14 residues. V trimming: 5 bases; J trimming: 7 bases; junction bases outside the gene matches: 7. In nucleotides, the CDR3 is TGTGCCAGCAGCTGGACTAGCGGTAGGGTGACCCAGTACTTC. It is translated as CASSWTSGRVTQYF.

The CDR3, as DNA: TGTGCCAGCAGCTTCGCACCGGGACAACTGGGCTATGGCTACACCTTC. Amino acid sequence: CASSFAPGQLGYGYTF. The chain couples TRBV11-3 to TRBJ1-2, with D possibly matching TRBD1 (6 bases). Germline CDR1 SGHNT, CDR2 YENEEA. The CDR3 contains 16 residues. Deletions cut 3 bases from V and 4 bases from J, with 18 bases between.